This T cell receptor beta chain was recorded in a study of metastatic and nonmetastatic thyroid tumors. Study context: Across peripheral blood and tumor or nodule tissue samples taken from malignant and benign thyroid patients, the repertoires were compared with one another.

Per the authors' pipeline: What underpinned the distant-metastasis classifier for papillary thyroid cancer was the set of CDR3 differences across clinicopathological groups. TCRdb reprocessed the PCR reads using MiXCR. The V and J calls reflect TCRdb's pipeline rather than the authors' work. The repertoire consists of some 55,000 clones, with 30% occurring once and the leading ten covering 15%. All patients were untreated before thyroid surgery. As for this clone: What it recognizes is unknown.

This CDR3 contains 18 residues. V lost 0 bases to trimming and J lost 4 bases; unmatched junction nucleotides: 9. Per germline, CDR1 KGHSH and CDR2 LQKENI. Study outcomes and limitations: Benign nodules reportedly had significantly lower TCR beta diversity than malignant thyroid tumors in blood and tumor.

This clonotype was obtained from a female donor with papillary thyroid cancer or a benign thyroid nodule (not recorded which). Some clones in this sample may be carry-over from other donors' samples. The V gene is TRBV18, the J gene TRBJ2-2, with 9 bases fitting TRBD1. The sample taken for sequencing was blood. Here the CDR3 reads CASSPPSPRTGVTGELFF. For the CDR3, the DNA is TGTGCCAGCTCACCACCCAGCCCCAGGACAGGGGTCACCGGGGAGCTGTTTTTT.